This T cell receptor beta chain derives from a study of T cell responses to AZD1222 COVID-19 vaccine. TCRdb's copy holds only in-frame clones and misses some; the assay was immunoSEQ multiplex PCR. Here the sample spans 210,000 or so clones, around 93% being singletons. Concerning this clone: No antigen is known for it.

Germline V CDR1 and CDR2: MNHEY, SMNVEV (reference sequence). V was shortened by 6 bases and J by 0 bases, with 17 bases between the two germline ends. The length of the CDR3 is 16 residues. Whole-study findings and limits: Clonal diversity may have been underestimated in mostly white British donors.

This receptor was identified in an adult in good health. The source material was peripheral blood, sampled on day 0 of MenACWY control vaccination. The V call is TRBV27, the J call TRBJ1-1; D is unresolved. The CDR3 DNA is TGTGCCAGCAGACCAACAAGGTCCCCTCTGAACACTGAAGCTTTCTTT. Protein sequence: CASRPTRSPLNTEAFF.